A single sample is the source of the 21 T cell receptor beta chains below, sequenced in a study of blood T cells in healthy people across ages. Primers used in a second PCR of roughly 7 to 12 cycles were a sample-barcoded 5' primer and a J-beta primer mix. TCRdb re-called the 5' RACE reads through MiXCR, storing one row per CDR3 protein. The data show around 800,000 distinct CDR3 sequences, around half seen once. Material for sequencing was blood. Source of these receptors: a man older than 75 in good health.

The CDR3 DNA reads TGCAGCACACATAGCGGAGCTAACACCGGGGAGCTGTTTTTT. Translating gives CSTHSGANTGELFF. This chain uses TRBV29-1 with TRBJ2-2, with D possibly TRBD2 on 6 matching bases. V was cut by 8 bases and J by 2 bases, with 15 bases left in between. This CDR3 contains 14 residues. Per the germline V gene, CDR1 is SQVTM and CDR2 is ANQGSEA.

This clonotype was observed a few times. V usage is TRBV19 and J usage is TRBJ2-1, with 9 positions matching TRBD1. The CDR3 is 16 amino acids. V was pared by 3 bases and J by 9 bases, with 12 bases of the junction left unmatched. Germline V CDR1 and CDR2: LNHDA, SQIVND (reference sequence). The CDR3 sequence: CASSMGQGNRWGEQFF. DNA of the CDR3: TGTGCCAGTAGTATGGGACAGGGAAATCGGTGGGGTGAGCAGTTCTTC.

This clonotype showed up many times. This may come from a read error, since a much larger clone is one base off. The V call is TRBV7-9, the J call TRBJ2-1, with 8 bases identical to TRBD1. CDR3 length: 14 residues. With 5 bases clipped from V and 8 bases from J, the junction kept 8 bases outside the gene matches. Germline-derived CDR1 and CDR2 are SEHNR and FQNEAQ (reference sequence). As DNA, the CDR3 is TGTGCCAGCAGCGTAGGACAGGGTGAGGATGAGCAGTTCTTC. Translated, it gives CASSVGQGEDEQFF. The variable domain in full, completed from reference TRBV7-9 and TRBJ2-1, reads DTGVSQNPRHKITKRGQNVTFRCDPISEHNRLYWYRQTLGQGPEFLTYFQNEAQLEKSRLLSDRFSAERPKGSFSTLEIQRTEQGDSAMYLCASSVGQGEDEQFFGPGTRLTVL.

The chain recombines TRBV5-1 with TRBJ2-5; 8 nucleotides line up with TRBD2. CDR3 length: 15 residues. From germline, CDR1 is SGHRS and CDR2 YFSETQ. V shed 4 bases, J shed 11 bases, and the junction held 16 bases outside the gene matches. CDR3 sequence: CASSPERSGSEEQYF. The CDR3 DNA reads TGCGCCAGCAGCCCCGAGCGGAGCGGGAGTGAAGAGCAGTACTTC.

This rearrangement joins TRBV9 to TRBJ2-7, with 11 bases matching TRBD2. This CDR3 spans 16 amino acids. Germline V gene lookup returns CDR1 SGDLS and CDR2 YYNGEE. V lost 4 bases and J lost 4; bases outside the gene matches: 10. CDR3 DNA: TGTGCCAGCAGCCAGGGACTAGCGGAGGATGGGTACGAGCAGTACTTC. It is translated as CASSQGLAEDGYEQYF.

V is TRBV12-3 or TRBV12-4 and J is TRBJ1-1; the match to TRBD1 covers 8 bases. This CDR3 region has 16 residues. V was clipped by 3 bases and J by 3 bases; unmatched bases: 9. The CDR3 reads CASSLWQGARDTEAFF. The CDR3 DNA follows: TGTGCCAGCAGTTTGTGGCAGGGGGCGCGGGACACTGAAGCTTTCTTT.

This clonotype has just a few counts. This chain uses TRBV9 with TRBJ2-1; 10 positions agree with TRBD2. The CDR3 is 15 residues long. The V segment lost 0 bases and the J segment 6 bases; nucleotides outside the gene matches: 3. The germline gives CDR1 SGDLS, CDR2 YYNGEE. CDR3 DNA: TGTGCCAGCAGCGTAGGAGCGGGAGGGCCCAATGAGCAGTTCTTC. Amino acids: CASSVGAGGPNEQFF.

V is TRBV20-1 and J is TRBJ1-6; D might be TRBD1 (5 bases). Looked up from germline, CDR1 is DFQATT and CDR2 is SNEGSKA (reference sequence). This CDR3 is 17 amino acids long. The V end lost 0 bases, the J end lost 6 bases, and 18 bases lay between the germline ends. CDR3 region: CSARDLRDSTINSPLHF. The CDR3 nucleotides read TGCAGTGCTAGAGATCTTCGAGACAGCACTATTAATTCACCCCTCCACTTT.

This clonotype showed up just a few times. The chain recombines TRBV28 with TRBJ2-7, with 15 bases aligning to TRBD2. CDR3 length: 19 amino acids. With 6 bases clipped from V and 0 bases from J, the junction kept 12 bases outside the gene matches. Looked up from germline, CDR1 is MDHEN and CDR2 is SYDVKM. The CDR3 region is CASSSMLGLAGGRSYEQYF. CDR3 sequence (DNA): TGTGCCAGCAGCTCGATGTTGGGACTAGCGGGAGGTCGCTCCTACGAGCAGTACTTC.

The chain joins TRBV7-2 to TRBJ2-1; 7 bases are shared with TRBD2. The CDR3 length is 15 residues. V shed 1 base, J shed 4 bases, and the junction held 4 bases outside the gene matches. Germline assignment: CDR1 SGHTA and CDR2 FQGNSA. The CDR3, as DNA: TGTGCCAGCAGCTTAGGCACTAGCGTGTACAATGAGCAGTTCTTC. Translating it yields CASSLGTSVYNEQFF.

This sequence joins TRBV5-1 and TRBJ1-1, with 8 bases lining up with TRBD1. J lost 1 base, V lost 0 bases, and 2 bases had no gene match. Per germline, CDR1 SGHRS and CDR2 YFSETQ. The CDR3 is made up of 15 amino acids. The CDR3 sequence: CASSLAGGRNTEAFF. The CDR3, as DNA: TGCGCCAGCAGCTTGGCAGGGGGCAGGAACACTGAAGCTTTCTTT.

CDR3: CASSSIADGYEQYF. The DNA for the CDR3 is TGTGCCAGCAGCTCCATAGCGGATGGCTACGAGCAGTACTTC. The chain joins TRBV7-8 to TRBJ2-5; D may be TRBD2 (6 bases). The J call may be mistaken, given a closer DNA end match to TRBJ2-7. The germline V gene has CDR1 SGHVS and CDR2 FQNEAQ. This CDR3 has 14 residues.

This clonotype appeared a few times. The chain couples TRBV20-1 to TRBJ2-5, with 11 positions matching TRBD2. The CDR3 covers 15 residues. Germline CDR1 DFQATT, CDR2 SNEGSKA (reference sequence). The junction had 6 bases not matched to a gene; V was cut back by 2 bases and J by 4 bases. The CDR3 spells CSARNSGRVGETQYF. CDR3 DNA sequence: TGCAGTGCTAGAAATAGCGGGAGGGTAGGAGAGACCCAGTACTTC.

This clonotype occurred once. This chain joins TRBV29-1 and TRBJ2-7; 7 nucleotides line up with TRBD1. Germline CDR1 SQVTM, CDR2 ANQGSEA. V was clipped by 2 bases and J by 7 bases; unmatched bases: 8. The CDR3 is 13 residues long. CDR3 sequence reads: CSVEPTGVGEQYF. CDR3 nucleotides: TGCAGCGTTGAACCCACAGGGGTAGGTGAGCAGTACTTC.

This clonotype was detected only a few times. The chain has TRBV24-1 and TRBJ2-1, with no clear D. This CDR3 contains 16 residues. V was cut by 3 bases and J by 0 bases, with 11 bases left in between. Germline V gene data show CDR1 as KGHDR and CDR2 as SFDVKD. CDR3 residues: CATSDPKGGSYNEQFF. Here the CDR3 DNA reads TGTGCCACCAGTGATCCGAAAGGTGGCTCCTACAATGAGCAGTTCTTC.

The table lists this clonotype with a few counts. The chain carries TRBV27 and TRBJ2-5; 8 bases are a match to TRBD2. CDR3 length: 16 amino acids. Germline-derived CDR1 and CDR2 are MNHEY and SMNVEV (reference sequence). Trimming took 6 bases from V and 0 from J; bases not matched to a gene: 9. The CDR3 region is CASSPQTGGDQETQYF. The CDR3 region has the DNA TGTGCCAGCAGCCCCCAAACGGGGGGGGACCAAGAGACCCAGTACTTC.

The chain recombines TRBV3-1 with TRBJ2-3; 15 nucleotides agree with TRBD2. CDR3 size: 15 residues. Unmatched junction bases numbered 8, after V lost 7 bases and J lost 9 bases. Per the germline V gene, CDR1 is LGHDT and CDR2 is YNNKEL (reference sequence). The CDR3 DNA follows: TGTGCCAGCACCCAGCAGGGACTAGCGGGGGGCACGCAGTATTTT. Protein sequence: CASTQQGLAGGTQYF.

The chain carries TRBV29-1 and TRBJ1-5; 8 bases map to TRBD1. The V segment lost 5 bases and the J segment 2 bases; nucleotides outside the gene matches: 2. Germline V gene lookup returns CDR1 SQVTM and CDR2 ANQGSEA. This CDR3 region has 13 residues. The CDR3 coding sequence is TGCAGCGTTTTGACAGGGGGCAATCAGCCCCAGCATTTT. Encoded protein: CSVLTGGNQPQHF.

The gene calls are TRBV4-3 and TRBJ2-6, with D possibly matching TRBD1 (5 bases). Trimming shortened V by 4 bases and J by 2 bases, and 12 bases separated the two germline ends. From germline, CDR1 is LGHNA and CDR2 YSLEER. The CDR3 sequence is 16 residues long. CDR3 region: CASSPDETAGANVLTF. The DNA for the CDR3 is TGCGCCAGCAGCCCAGACGAGACAGCTGGGGCCAACGTCCTGACTTTC.

This clonotype was found a few times. This rearrangement joins TRBV4-2 to TRBJ2-7; 14 bases align to TRBD2. In germline, CDR1 is LGHNA, CDR2 YNFKEQ. Trimming took 1 base from V and 5 from J; bases not matched to a gene: 7. The CDR3 extends over 17 amino acids. The CDR3 loop is CASSQGRLAGGKNEQYF. DNA of the CDR3: TGTGCCAGCAGCCAAGGGAGACTAGCGGGAGGGAAAAACGAGCAGTACTTC.

CDR3 amino acids: CASSLEGKVNEKLFF. CDR3 bases: TGTGCCAGCAGCTTAGAAGGGAAGGTTAATGAAAAACTGTTTTTT. The rearrangement uses TRBV7-6 and TRBJ1-4; D not resolved. In germline, CDR1 is SGHVS, CDR2 FNYEAQ. This CDR3 spans 15 amino acids. The V and J ends lost 1 base and 4 bases respectively, with 10 bases between them.